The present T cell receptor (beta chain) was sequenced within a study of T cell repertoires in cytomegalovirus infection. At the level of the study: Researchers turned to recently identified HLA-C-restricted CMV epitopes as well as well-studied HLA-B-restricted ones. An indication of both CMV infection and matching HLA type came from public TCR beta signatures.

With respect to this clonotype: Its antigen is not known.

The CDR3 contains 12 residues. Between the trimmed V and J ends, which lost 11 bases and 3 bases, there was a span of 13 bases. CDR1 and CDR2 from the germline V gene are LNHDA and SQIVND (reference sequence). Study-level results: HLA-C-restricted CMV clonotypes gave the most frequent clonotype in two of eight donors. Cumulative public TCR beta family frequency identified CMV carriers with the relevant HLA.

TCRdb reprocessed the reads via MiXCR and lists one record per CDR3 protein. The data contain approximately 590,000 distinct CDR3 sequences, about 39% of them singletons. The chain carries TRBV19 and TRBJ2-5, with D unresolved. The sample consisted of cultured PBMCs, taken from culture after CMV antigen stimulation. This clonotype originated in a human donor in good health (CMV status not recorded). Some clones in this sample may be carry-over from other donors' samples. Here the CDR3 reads CAPPGPKETQYF. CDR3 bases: TGTGCCCCACCGGGCCCCAAAGAGACCCAGTACTTC.